Following are 19 T cell receptor beta chains from one sample sequenced in a study of CD8 T cells in Susac syndrome. About 0.5 to 1 ug RNA was reverse transcribed with random hexamers. One entry per CDR3 protein, called by TCRdb with MiXCR from the immunoSEQ multiplex PCR reads. The sample carries about 200,000 distinct CDR3 sequences, over 85% recorded once. Source material: CD4+ T cells from PBMCs. These receptors originate from a human donor in good health.

V is TRBV9 and J is TRBJ2-4, with 8 bases that match TRBD1. The ends lost 0 bases at V and 6 bases at J; junction bases unmatched: 5. CDR1 SGDLS and CDR2 YYNGEE come from the germline V gene. The CDR3 runs to 15 residues. The CDR3 region is CASSVDMDRVNIQYF. In DNA form, the CDR3 reads TGTGCCAGCAGCGTAGATATGGACAGGGTAAACATTCAGTACTTC.

This chain uses TRBV20-1 with TRBJ2-1, with D unresolved. The CDR3 contains 16 residues. Germline V gene sequence: CDR1 DFQATT, CDR2 SNEGSKA (reference sequence). The CDR3 DNA is TGCAGCGCCCTCCCCGGCAGCTTTAGCTCCTACAATGAGCAGTTCTTC. Protein product: CSALPGSFSSYNEQFF.

The chain employs TRBV3-1 and TRBJ2-3; unclear D gene. The germline V gene encodes CDR1 LGHDT and CDR2 YNNKEL (reference sequence). Trimming cost V 1 base and J 2 bases, with 7 bases left between them. The CDR3 contains 14 residues. CDR3 loop: CASSQVRNTDTQYF. The CDR3 DNA follows: TGTGCCAGCAGCCAAGTAAGAAACACAGATACGCAGTATTTT.

J is TRBJ1-1 and V is TRBV10-3, with a weak D call TRBD1 (5 bases). Germline assignment: CDR1 ENHRY and CDR2 SYGVKD. Trimming took 6 bases from V and 1 from J, leaving 9 bases between them. The length of the CDR3 is 13 residues. CDR3 nucleotide sequence: TGTGCCATCAGGGGACCGCCGAACACTGAAGCTTTCTTT. Translation gives CAIRGPPNTEAFF.

The genes are TRBV12-3 or TRBV12-4 and TRBJ2-5, with 7 bases that match TRBD2. V lost 2 bases, J lost 7 bases, and 4 bases stayed unmatched. The CDR3 spans 13 residues. CDR3 DNA: TGTGCCAGCAGTTTAACGGCTAGCGGGACCCAGTACTTC. Amino acid sequence: CASSLTASGTQYF.

The chain uses TRBV12-3 or TRBV12-4 and TRBJ1-2, with a tentative D call TRBD1 (6 bases). This CDR3 is 13 amino acids long. Trimming removed 2 bases from V and 8 bases from J, with 12 bases in between. CDR3: CASSLLQGSGYTF. The CDR3 region has the DNA TGTGCCAGCAGTTTACTGCAGGGGAGCGGCTACACCTTC.

This chain uses TRBV20-1 with TRBJ1-2; D not certain. Germline assignment: CDR1 DFQATT and CDR2 SNEGSKA (reference sequence). This CDR3 is 12 amino acids long. The ends were cut back, 1 base at V and 7 bases at J, with 10 bases in the middle. CDR3 coding DNA: TGCAGTGCTAGAGTCCTACGCGGTGGCTACACCTTC. Its translation: CSARVLRGGYTF.

V and J are TRBV15 and TRBJ2-6; unclear D gene. V was pared by 1 base and J by 4 bases, with 8 bases between. The CDR3 runs to 15 residues. Germline V lookup: CDR1 LNHNV, CDR2 YYDKDF (reference sequence). CDR3 nucleotide sequence: TGTGCCACCAGCAGAGCCCTTACCGGGGCCAACGTCCTGACTTTC. Translated, it gives CATSRALTGANVLTF.

Written as DNA, the CDR3 is TGTGCCAGCAGCTTTTTCGCCGAGGCCCGGCGAAACAATGAGCAGTTCTTC. Protein sequence: CASSFFAEARRNNEQFF. The chain couples TRBV27 to TRBJ2-1; D is unresolved. Germline CDR1 is MNHEY and CDR2 is SMNVEV (reference sequence). This CDR3 spans 17 amino acids. V dropped 6 bases and J dropped 5 bases, with 23 bases sitting between them.

The chain recombines TRBV3-1 with TRBJ2-7, with D possibly TRBD1 on 6 matching bases. V dropped 1 base and J dropped 4 bases, with 8 bases sitting between them. Germline-derived CDR1 and CDR2 are LGHDT and YNNKEL (reference sequence). The CDR3 sequence is 13 residues long. The CDR3 DNA sequence: TGTGCCAGCAGCCAAGGAAGGGGGTACGAGCAGTACGTC. It yields the protein CASSQGRGYEQYV.

The chain joins TRBV29-1 to TRBJ2-7; D is uncertain. The germline gives CDR1 SQVTM, CDR2 ANQGSEA. With 4 bases removed from V and 0 bases from J, the gap between germline ends came to 7 bases. The length of the CDR3 is 12 residues. Here the CDR3 DNA reads TGCAGCGTTGCCTCTAGCTCCTACGAGCAGTACGTC. Translating it yields CSVASSSYEQYV.

The chain combines TRBV20-1 with TRBJ2-3; D is unresolved. V was shortened by 2 bases and J by 3 bases, with 12 bases between the two germline ends. The germline gives CDR1 DFQATT, CDR2 SNEGSKA (reference sequence). This CDR3 spans 14 amino acids. Written as DNA, the CDR3 is TGCAGTGCTAGAAAGAATCCAGGTACAGATACGCAGTATTTT. Residues: CSARKNPGTDTQYF.

The chain uses TRBV5-8 and TRBJ2-5; weak D call: TRBD1 (6 bases). In germline, CDR1 is SGHTS, CDR2 YDEGEE. Trimming took off 5 bases at V and 4 bases at J, with 12 bases between the two ends. The CDR3 extends over 13 amino acids. The CDR3 DNA reads as TGTGCCAGCAGAACAGGGTCAGGAGAGACCCAGTACTTC. Residues: CASRTGSGETQYF.

The chain links TRBV3-1 to TRBJ2-2; 11 bases agree with TRBD2. The germline CDR1 and CDR2 sequences are LGHDT and YNNKEL (reference sequence). The V segment lost 5 bases and the J segment 6 bases; nucleotides outside the gene matches: 5. The CDR3 spans 15 residues. CDR3 nucleotides: TGTGCCAGCAGCTCACTAGCGGGAGTTTCCGGGGAGCTGTTTTTT. This sequence encodes CASSSLAGVSGELFF.

The chain combines TRBV27 with TRBJ2-5, with no clear D. V was pared by 5 bases and J by 0 bases, with 13 bases between. The CDR3 runs 15 residues. CDR1 is MNHEY and CDR2 is SMNVEV in the germline V gene (reference sequence). This CDR3 reads CASSPRAAHQETQYF. The CDR3 nucleotides are TGTGCCAGCAGTCCGCGTGCGGCCCACCAAGAGACCCAGTACTTC.

This sequence joins TRBV29-1 and TRBJ2-5; a possible D gene is TRBD2 (7 bases). CDR3 length: 14 residues. Trimming shortened V by 6 bases and J by 2 bases, and 16 bases separated the two germline ends. Germline assignment: CDR1 SQVTM and CDR2 ANQGSEA. DNA of the CDR3: TGCAGCGTCGCGCCCCGGGGGGCTCAAGAGACCCAGTACTTC. Its protein product is CSVAPRGAQETQYF.

J is TRBJ2-7 and V is TRBV12-3 or TRBV12-4; 9 bases align to TRBD1. The CDR3 runs 13 residues. The trim removed 5 bases at V and 3 bases at J, leaving 2 bases unmatched. CDR3 loop: CASSGTGNYEQYF. In nucleotides, the CDR3 is TGTGCCAGCAGTGGGACAGGGAACTACGAGCAGTACTTC.

V usage is TRBV6-5 and J usage is TRBJ1-1; a possible D gene is TRBD1 (6 bases). V was pared by 2 bases and J by 3 bases, with 13 bases between. This CDR3 is built from 15 residues. Germline lookup yields CDR1 MNHEY and CDR2 SVGAGI. CDR3 sequence reads: CASSYGGHLDTEAFF. CDR3 nucleotide sequence: TGTGCCAGCAGTTACGGGGGACACTTGGACACTGAAGCTTTCTTT.

This chain uses TRBV7-8 with TRBJ2-7; 10 bases align to TRBD1. V gave up 5 bases and J gave up 3 bases; unmatched junction bases: 7. The CDR3 contains 15 residues. Germline lookup yields CDR1 SGHVS and CDR2 FQNEAQ. The DNA for the CDR3 is TGTGCCAGCAGCCTTAGACAGGGGGCGGGCTACGAGCAGTACGTC. This gives the protein CASSLRQGAGYEQYV.